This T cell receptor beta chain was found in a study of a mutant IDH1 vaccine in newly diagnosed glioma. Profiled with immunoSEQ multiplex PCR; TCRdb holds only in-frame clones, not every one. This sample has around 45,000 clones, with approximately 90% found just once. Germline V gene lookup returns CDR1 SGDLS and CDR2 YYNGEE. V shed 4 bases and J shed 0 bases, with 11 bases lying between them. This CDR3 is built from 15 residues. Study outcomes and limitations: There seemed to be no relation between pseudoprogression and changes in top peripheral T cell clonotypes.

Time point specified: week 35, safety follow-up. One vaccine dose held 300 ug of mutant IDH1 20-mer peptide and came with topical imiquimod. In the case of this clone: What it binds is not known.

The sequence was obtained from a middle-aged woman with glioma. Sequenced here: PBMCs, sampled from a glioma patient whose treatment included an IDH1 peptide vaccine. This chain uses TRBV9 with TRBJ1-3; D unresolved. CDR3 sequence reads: CASSKLSFSGNTIYF. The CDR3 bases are TGTGCCAGCAGCAAACTGTCCTTCTCTGGAAACACCATATATTTT. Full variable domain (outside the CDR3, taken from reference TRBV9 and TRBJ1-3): DSGVTQTPKHLITATGQRVTLRCSPRSGDLSVYWYQQSLDQGLQFLIQYYNGEERAKGNILERFSAQQFPDLHSELNLSSLELGDSALYFCASSKLSFSGNTIYFGEGSWLTVV.